This T cell receptor beta chain was captured in a study of neoadjuvant anti-PD-1 for oral cavity cancer. As for the study in general: Patients mostly received three to four biweekly nivolumab doses at 3 mg/kg before surgery. Patients without progression received a fourth nivolumab dose around day 43, then surgical resection on days 50-56. Study-level points and caveats: Pretreatment Treg/Th17 ratio correlated inversely with post-treatment tumor clonality.

Stage II-IVA oral cavity squamous cell carcinoma was new and untreated by systemic or radiation therapy. Trimming pared 2 bases from V and 6 bases from J, leaving 15 bases between. Germline CDR1 is SGHKS and CDR2 is YYEKEE (reference sequence). The CDR3 is 15 amino acids. As concerns this clone: No antigen is known for it.

The method was immunoSEQ multiplex PCR; TCRdb's version includes in-frame clones alone and lacks a portion of them. The sample carries roughly 9,300 clones, over 50% recorded once. The sequences come from tumor tissue, collected before nivolumab (anti-PD-1) treatment. The origin of this receptor is a person aged 35-79 years with oral cavity squamous cell carcinoma. The chain employs TRBV5-5 and TRBJ2-1, with D perhaps TRBD1 (6 bases). The CDR3 is CASSLLQGMVNEQFF. The CDR3 region has the DNA TGTGCCAGCAGCTTATTACAGGGAATGGTCAATGAGCAGTTCTTC.